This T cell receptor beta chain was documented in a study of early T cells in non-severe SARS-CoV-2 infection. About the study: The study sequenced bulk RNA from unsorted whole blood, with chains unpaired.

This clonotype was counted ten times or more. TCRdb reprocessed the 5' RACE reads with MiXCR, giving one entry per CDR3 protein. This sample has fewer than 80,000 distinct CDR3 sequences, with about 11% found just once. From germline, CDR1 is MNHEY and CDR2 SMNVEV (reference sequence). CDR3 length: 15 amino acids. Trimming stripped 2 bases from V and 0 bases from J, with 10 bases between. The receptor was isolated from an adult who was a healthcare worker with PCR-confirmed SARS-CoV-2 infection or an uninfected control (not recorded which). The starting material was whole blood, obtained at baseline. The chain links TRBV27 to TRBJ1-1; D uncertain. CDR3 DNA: TGTGCCAGCAGTTTAGCATGGCAAATGAACACTGAAGCTTTCTTT. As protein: CASSLAWQMNTEAFF.